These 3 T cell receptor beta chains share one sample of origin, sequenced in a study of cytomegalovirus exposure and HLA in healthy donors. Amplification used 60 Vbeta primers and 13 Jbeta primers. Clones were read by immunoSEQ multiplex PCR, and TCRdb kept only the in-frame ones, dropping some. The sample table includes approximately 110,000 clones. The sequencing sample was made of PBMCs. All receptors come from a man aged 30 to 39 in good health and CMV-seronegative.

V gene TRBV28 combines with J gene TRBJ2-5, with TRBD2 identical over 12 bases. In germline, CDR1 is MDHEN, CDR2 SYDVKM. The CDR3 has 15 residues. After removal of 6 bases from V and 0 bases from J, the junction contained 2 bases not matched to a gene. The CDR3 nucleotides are TGTGCCAGCAGCCGACTAGCGGGGGACCAAGAGACCCAGTACTTC. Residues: CASSRLAGDQETQYF.

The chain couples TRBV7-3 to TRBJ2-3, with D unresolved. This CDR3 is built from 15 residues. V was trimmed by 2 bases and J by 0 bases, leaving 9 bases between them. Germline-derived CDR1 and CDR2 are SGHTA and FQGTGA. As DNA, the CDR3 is TGTGCCAGCAGCTTAGAGTTGTCTAGCACAGATACGCAGTATTTT. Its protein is CASSLELSSTDTQYF. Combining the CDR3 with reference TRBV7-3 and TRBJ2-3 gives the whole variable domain GAGVSQTPSNKVTEKGKYVELRCDPISGHTALYWYRQSLGQGPEFLIYFQGTGAADDSGLPNDRFFAVRPEGSVSTLKIQRTERGDSAVYLCASSLELSSTDTQYFGPGTRLTVL.

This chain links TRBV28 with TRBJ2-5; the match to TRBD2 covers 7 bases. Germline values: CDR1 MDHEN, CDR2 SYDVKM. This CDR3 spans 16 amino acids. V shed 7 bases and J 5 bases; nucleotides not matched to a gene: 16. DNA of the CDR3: TGTGCCAGCACCCAGGAGCGTCGGGGAGGGGCGGAGACCCAGTACTTC. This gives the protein CASTQERRGGAETQYF.